The 3 T cell receptor beta chains below all came from one sample that was sequenced in a study of T-cell reconstitution after alpha-beta-depleted transplantation in children. During its preparation, the TCRbeta library received unique molecular identifiers. A single record per CDR3 protein comes from TCRdb applying MiXCR to the PCR reads. Of about 210,000 distinct CDR3 sequences listed, around a sixth are singletons. The source was PBMCs, mostly from graft donor cells, collected 360 days after TCRalphabeta/CD19-depleted stem cell transplant. The receptors derive from a male patient under 10 years old who had a stem cell transplant for acute lymphoblastic leukemia, so the T cells may come from the graft donor.

This chain joins TRBV7-7 and TRBJ1-5; no reliable D call. From germline, CDR1 is SSHAT and CDR2 FNYEAQ (reference sequence). This CDR3 has 13 residues. Trimming took off 5 bases at V and 9 bases at J, with 14 bases between the two ends. The CDR3 loop reads CASSDDFGGPQHF. DNA for the CDR3: TGTGCCAGCAGCGACGACTTTGGAGGGCCCCAGCATTTT.

The chain is built from TRBV6-1 and TRBJ1-2; 9 bases are a match to TRBD1. After removal of 6 bases from V and 4 bases from J, the junction contained 15 bases not matched to a gene. The germline CDR1 and CDR2 sequences are MNHNS and SASEGT. This CDR3 comprises 17 residues. This CDR3 reads CASRTRDRVEFGYGYTF. CDR3 DNA: TGTGCCAGCAGAACTCGGGACAGGGTAGAGTTCGGCTATGGCTACACCTTC.

This clonotype was seen a few times. The J gene is TRBJ2-1, the V gene TRBV18; D gene unclear. The CDR3 length is 15 residues. The germline CDR1 and CDR2 sequences are KGHSH and LQKENI. Deletions cut 4 bases from V and 2 bases from J, with 12 bases between. DNA for the CDR3: TGTGCCAGCTCACAAAGTGTAGCCACCTACAATGAGCAGTTCTTC. Residues: CASSQSVATYNEQFF.